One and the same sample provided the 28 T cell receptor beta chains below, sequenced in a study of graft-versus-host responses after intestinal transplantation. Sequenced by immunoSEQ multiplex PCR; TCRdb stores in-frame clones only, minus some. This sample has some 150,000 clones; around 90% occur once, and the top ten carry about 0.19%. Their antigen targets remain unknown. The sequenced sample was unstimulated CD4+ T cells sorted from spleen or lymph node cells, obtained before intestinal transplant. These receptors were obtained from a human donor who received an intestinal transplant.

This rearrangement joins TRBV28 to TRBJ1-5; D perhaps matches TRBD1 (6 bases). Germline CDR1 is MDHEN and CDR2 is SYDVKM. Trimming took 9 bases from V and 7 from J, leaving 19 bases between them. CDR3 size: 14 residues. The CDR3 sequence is CASQTLAGGQPQHF. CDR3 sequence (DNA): TGTGCCAGTCAGACACTAGCCGGGGGCCAGCCCCAGCATTTT.

This chain's CDR3 is CASSQNPSLTGVYGYTF. The CDR3 nucleotides are TGCGCCAGCAGCCAGAACCCGTCACTGACAGGAGTCTATGGCTACACCTTC. This rearrangement joins TRBV4-1 to TRBJ1-2; D is possibly TRBD1 (6 bases). The CDR3 sequence is 17 residues long. CDR1 and CDR2 (germline): MGHRA, YSYEKL. Trimming shortened V by 3 bases and J by 4 bases, and 21 bases separated the two germline ends.

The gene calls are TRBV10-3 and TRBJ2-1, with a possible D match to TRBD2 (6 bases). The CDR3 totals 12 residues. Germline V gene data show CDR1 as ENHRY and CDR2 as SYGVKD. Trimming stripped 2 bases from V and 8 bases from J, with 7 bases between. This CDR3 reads CAISEGGDEQFF. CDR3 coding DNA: TGTGCCATCAGTGAGGGCGGGGATGAGCAGTTCTTC.

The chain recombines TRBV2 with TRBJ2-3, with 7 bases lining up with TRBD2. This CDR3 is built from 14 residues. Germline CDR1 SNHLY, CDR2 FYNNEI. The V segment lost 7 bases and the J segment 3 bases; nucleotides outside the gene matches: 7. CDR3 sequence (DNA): TGTGCCAGCAAGGGAGGGGTAGAAACAGATACGCAGTATTTT. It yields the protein CASKGGVETDTQYF.

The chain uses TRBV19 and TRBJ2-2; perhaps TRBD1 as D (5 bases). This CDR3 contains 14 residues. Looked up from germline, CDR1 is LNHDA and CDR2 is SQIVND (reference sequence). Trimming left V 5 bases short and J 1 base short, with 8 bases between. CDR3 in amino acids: CASSSQGNTGELFF. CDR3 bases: TGTGCCAGTAGTTCCCAGGGGAACACCGGGGAGCTGTTTTTT. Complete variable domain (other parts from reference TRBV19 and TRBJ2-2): DGGITQSPKYLFRKEGQNVTLSCEQNLNHDAMYWYRQDPGQGLRLIYYSQIVNDFQKGDIAEGYSVSREKKESFPLTVTSAQKNPTAFYLCASSSQGNTGELFFGEGSRLTVL.

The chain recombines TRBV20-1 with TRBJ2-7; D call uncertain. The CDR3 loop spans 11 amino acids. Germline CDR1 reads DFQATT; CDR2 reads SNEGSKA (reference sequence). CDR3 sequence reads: CSFGFSYEQYF. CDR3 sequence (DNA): TGCAGCTTTGGCTTCTCCTACGAGCAGTACTTC.

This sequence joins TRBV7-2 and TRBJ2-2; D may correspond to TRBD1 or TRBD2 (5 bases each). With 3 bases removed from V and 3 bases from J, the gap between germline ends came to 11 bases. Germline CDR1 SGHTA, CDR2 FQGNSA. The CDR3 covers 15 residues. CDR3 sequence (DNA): TGTGCCAGCAGCTTTAGAGGGGTCGACACCGGGGAGCTGTTTTTT. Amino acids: CASSFRGVDTGELFF.

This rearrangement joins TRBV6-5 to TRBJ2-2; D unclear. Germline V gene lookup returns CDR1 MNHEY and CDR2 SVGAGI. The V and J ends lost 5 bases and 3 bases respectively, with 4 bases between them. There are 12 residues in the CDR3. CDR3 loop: CASSLHTGELFF. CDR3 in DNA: TGTGCCAGCAGTCTCCACACCGGGGAGCTGTTTTTT.

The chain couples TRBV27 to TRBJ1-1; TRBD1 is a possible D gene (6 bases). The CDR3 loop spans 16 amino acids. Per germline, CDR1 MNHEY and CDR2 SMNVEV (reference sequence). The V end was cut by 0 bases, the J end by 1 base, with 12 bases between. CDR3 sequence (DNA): TGTGCCAGCAGTTTATCATGGGGGGCGCGGAACACTGAAGCTTTCTTT. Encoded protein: CASSLSWGARNTEAFF.

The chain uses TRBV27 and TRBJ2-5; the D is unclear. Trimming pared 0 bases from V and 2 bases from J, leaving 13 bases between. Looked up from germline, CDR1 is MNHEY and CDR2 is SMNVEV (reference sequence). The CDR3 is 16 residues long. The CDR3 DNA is TGTGCCAGCAGTTTATCGTGGACGGTAACTCAAGAGACCCAGTACTTC. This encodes CASSLSWTVTQETQYF.

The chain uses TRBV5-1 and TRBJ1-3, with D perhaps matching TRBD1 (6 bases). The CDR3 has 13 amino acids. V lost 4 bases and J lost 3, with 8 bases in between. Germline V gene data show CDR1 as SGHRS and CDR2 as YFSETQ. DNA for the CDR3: TGCGCCAGCAGCCCAGGGGATGGAAACACCATATATTTT. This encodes CASSPGDGNTIYF.

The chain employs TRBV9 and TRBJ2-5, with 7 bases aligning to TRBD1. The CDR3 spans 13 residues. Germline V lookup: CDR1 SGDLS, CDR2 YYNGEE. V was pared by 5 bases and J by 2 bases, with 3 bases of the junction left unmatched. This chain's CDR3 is CASSQGQQETQYF. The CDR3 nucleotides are TGTGCCAGCAGTCAGGGACAGCAAGAGACCCAGTACTTC. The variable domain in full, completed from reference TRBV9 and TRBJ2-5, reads DSGVTQTPKHLITATGQRVTLRCSPRSGDLSVYWYQQSLDQGLQFLIQYYNGEERAKGNILERFSAQQFPDLHSELNLSSLELGDSALYFCASSQGQQETQYFGPGTRLLVL.

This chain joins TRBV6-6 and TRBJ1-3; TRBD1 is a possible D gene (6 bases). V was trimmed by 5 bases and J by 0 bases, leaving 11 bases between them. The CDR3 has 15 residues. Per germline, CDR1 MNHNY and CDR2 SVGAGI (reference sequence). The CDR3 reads CASSGTTISGNTIYF. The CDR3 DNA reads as TGTGCCAGCAGTGGGACAACGATCTCTGGAAACACCATATATTTT.

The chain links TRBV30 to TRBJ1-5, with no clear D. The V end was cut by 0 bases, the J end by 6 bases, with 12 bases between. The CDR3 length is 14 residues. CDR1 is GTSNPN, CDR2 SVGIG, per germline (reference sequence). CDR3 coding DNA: TGTGCCTGGAGTGTTGGCAAGTTGGGTCAGCCCCAGCATTTT. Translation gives CAWSVGKLGQPQHF.

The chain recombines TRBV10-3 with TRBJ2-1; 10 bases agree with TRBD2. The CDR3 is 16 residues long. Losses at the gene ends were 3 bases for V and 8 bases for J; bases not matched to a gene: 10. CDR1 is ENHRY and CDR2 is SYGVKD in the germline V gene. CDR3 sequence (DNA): TGTGCCATCAGTGACTCTAGCGGGGGTTCAGGCGATGAGCAGTTCTTC. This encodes CAISDSSGGSGDEQFF.

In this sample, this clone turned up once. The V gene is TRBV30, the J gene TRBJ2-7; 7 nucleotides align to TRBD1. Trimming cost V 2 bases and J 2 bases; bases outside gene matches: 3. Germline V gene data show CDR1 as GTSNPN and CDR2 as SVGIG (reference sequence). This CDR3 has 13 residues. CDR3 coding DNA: TGTGCCTGGAGTAGGGGACAGACCTACGAGCAGTACTTC. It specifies CAWSRGQTYEQYF.

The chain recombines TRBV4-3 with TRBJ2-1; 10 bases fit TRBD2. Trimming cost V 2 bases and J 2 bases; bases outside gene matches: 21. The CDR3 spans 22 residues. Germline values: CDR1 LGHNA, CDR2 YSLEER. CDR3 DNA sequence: TGCGCCAGCAGCCAATCGATTAGGGGGGCTAGCGGGAGTTCCAGCCCCTACAATGAGCAGTTCTTC. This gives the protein CASSQSIRGASGSSSPYNEQFF.

The CDR3 region is CASSFLTGSSYEQYF. CDR3 nucleotide sequence: TGTGCCAGCAGTTTTCTGACAGGCAGCTCCTACGAGCAGTACTTC. J is TRBJ2-7 and V is TRBV28, with D possibly matching TRBD1 (6 bases). The CDR3 extends over 15 amino acids. Germline V gene sequence: CDR1 MDHEN, CDR2 SYDVKM. V was cut by 3 bases and J by 0 bases, with 12 bases left in between.

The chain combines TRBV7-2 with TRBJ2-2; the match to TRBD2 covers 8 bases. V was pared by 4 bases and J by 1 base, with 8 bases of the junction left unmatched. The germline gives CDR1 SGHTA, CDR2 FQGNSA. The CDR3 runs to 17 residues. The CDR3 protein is CASSSIWTSLNTGELFF. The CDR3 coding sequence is TGTGCCAGCAGCTCGATATGGACTAGCTTGAACACCGGGGAGCTGTTTTTT. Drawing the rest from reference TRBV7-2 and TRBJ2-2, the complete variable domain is GAGVSQSPSNKVTEKGKDVELRCDPISGHTALYWYRQSLGQGLEFLIYFQGNSAPDKSGLPSDRFSAERTGGSVSTLTIQRTQQEDSAVYLCASSSIWTSLNTGELFFGEGSRLTVL.

CDR3 loop: CASSLGTSGRMETQYF. In nucleotides, the CDR3 is TGTGCCAGCAGCTTGGGGACTAGCGGGAGGATGGAGACCCAGTACTTC. The J gene is TRBJ2-5, the V gene TRBV7-9; 15 nucleotides agree with TRBD2. Germline CDR1 SEHNR, CDR2 FQNEAQ (reference sequence). V trimming: 3 bases; J trimming: 5 bases; junction bases outside the gene matches: 4. The CDR3 totals 16 residues.

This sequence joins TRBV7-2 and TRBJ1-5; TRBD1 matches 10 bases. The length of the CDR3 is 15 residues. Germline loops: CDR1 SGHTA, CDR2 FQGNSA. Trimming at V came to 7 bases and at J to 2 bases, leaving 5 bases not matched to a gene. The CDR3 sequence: CASTKDRGGNQPQHF. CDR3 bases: TGTGCCAGCACAAAGGACAGGGGGGGCAATCAGCCCCAGCATTTT.

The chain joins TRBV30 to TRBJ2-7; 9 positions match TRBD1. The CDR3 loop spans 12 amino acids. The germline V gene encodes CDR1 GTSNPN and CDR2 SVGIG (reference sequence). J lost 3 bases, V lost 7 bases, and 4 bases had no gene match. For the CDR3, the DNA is TGTGCCTCCGGGACAGGGATCTACGAGCAGTACTTC. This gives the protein CASGTGIYEQYF.

The CDR3 DNA sequence: TGTGCCAGCAGCCGTATTGGCGAGCAGTACTTC. Encoded protein: CASSRIGEQYF. The chain employs TRBV14 and TRBJ2-7; D gene ambiguous. The CDR3 has 11 amino acids. Germline CDR1 and CDR2: SGHDN and FVKESK. V lost 4 bases and J 6 bases, leaving 7 bases between the germline ends.

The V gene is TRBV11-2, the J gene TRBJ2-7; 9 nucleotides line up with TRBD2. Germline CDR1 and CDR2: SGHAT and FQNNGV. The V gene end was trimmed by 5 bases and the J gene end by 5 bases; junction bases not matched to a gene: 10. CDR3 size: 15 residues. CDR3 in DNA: TGTGCCAGCAGCGCTCTAGCGGGACGGCGGGACGAGCAGTACTTC. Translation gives CASSALAGRRDEQYF.

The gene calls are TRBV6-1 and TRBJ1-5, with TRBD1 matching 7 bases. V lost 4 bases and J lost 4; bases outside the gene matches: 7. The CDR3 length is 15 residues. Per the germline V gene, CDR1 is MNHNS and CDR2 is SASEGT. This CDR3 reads CASSGPGQLNQPQHF. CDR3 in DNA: TGTGCCAGCAGTGGACCGGGACAGCTAAATCAGCCCCAGCATTTT.

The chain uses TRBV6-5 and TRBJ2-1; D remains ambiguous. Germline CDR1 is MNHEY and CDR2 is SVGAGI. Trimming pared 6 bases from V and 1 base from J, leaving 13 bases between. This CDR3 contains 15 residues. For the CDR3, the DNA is TGTGCCAGCAGGATCTTGGGTCGTTCCTACAATGAGCAGTTCTTC. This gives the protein CASRILGRSYNEQFF.

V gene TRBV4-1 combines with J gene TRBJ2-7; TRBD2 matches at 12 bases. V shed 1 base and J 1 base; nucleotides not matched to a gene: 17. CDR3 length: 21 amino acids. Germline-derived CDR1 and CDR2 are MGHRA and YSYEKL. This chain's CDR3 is CASSQVVTSGRTRPISYEQYF. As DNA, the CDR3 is TGCGCCAGCAGCCAAGTAGTTACTAGCGGGAGGACTCGGCCCATTTCCTACGAGCAGTACTTC.

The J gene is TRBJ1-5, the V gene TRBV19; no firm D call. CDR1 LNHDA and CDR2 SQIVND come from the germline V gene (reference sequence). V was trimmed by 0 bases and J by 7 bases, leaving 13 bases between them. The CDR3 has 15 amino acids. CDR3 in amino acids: CASSIDHRVRQPQHF. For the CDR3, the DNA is TGTGCCAGTAGTATAGATCATCGGGTTAGACAGCCCCAGCATTTT.